The rows below give T cell receptor beta chains drawn from one sample of a study of T cell repertoires in cytomegalovirus infection. TCRdb redid the calling of the reads with MiXCR, one entry per CDR3 protein. Of over 250,000 distinct CDR3 sequences in the sample, roughly 24% are singletons; the top ten hold around 14%. The source material was PBMCs. The receptor source for this set is a human donor in good health (CMV status not recorded). Some clones in this sample may be carry-over from other donors' samples. The CDR3 runs from the conserved cysteine through the conserved F or W. Fields, in order: clone size, D gene, J gene, V gene, CDR3 protein, CDR3 DNA. A D gene is named only where the DNA matches it firmly. Only part of the rows carry a size: once, few, many, or a class if the clone is expanded.

- - TRBJ2-2 TRBV11-2 CASSQTDSGELFF TGTGCCAGCAGCCAGACCGATTCCGGGGAGCTGTTTTTT
- TRBD1 TRBJ1-5 TRBV7-2 CASSLEQGARQPQHF TGTGCCAGCAGCTTAGAACAGGGGGCACGTCAGCCCCAGCATTTT
- - TRBJ2-3 TRBV14 CASSPRQPTGDTQYF TGTGCCAGCAGCCCGCGACAGCCCACTGGAGATACGCAGTATTTT
- - TRBJ1-4 TRBV18 CATSATRARNEKLFF TGTGCCACCTCAGCGACGCGGGCGCGTAATGAAAAACTGTTTTTT
many - TRBJ2-3 TRBV7-2 CASSFGGRGTAYTDTQYF TGTGCCAGCAGCTTTGGGGGACGCGGGACAGCCTACACAGATACGCAGTATTTT
many - TRBJ2-7 TRBV7-8 CASSLAGNGEQYF TGTGCCAGCAGCTTAGCAGGGAATGGCGAGCAGTACTTC
once - TRBJ2-3 TRBV24-1 CATSDSLTGDLGDTQYF TGTGCCACCAGTGATTCCCTGACGGGAGATTTGGGAGATACGCAGTATTTT
- TRBD1 TRBJ2-4 TRBV14 CASSYAGTGTPGPQNIQYF TGTGCCAGCAGCTATGCCGGGACAGGAACGCCTGGTCCTCAAAACATTCAGTACTTC
- - TRBJ2-2 TRBV11-3 CASSPEGPGTGELFF TGTGCCAGCAGTCCCGAGGGCCCAGGGACCGGGGAGCTGTTTTTT
- TRBD2 TRBJ2-3 TRBV29-1 CSVELTSGGAGYTDTQYF TGCAGCGTTGAGTTGACTAGCGGGGGGGCCGGTTATACAGATACGCAGTATTTT
- - TRBJ2-7 TRBV29-1 CSITGTYYEQYF TGCAGCATCACCGGGACATATTACGAGCAGTACTTC
many TRBD1 TRBJ1-6 TRBV7-2 CASRPQGALVNSPLHF TGTGCCAGCAGACCGCAGGGGGCGCTGGTTAATTCACCCCTCCACTTT
- TRBD1 TRBJ1-1 TRBV2 CATEKAQGAVEAFF TGTGCCACCGAAAAGGCCCAGGGGGCGGTTGAAGCTTTCTTT
few - TRBJ2-4 TRBV12-3/TRBV12-4 CASSFRDKQNIQYF TGTGCCAGCAGCTTCCGGGACAAGCAAAACATTCAGTACTTC
few - TRBJ2-5 TRBV28 CASTEVGQETQYF TGTGCCAGCACCGAGGTGGGGCAAGAGACCCAGTACTTC
few - TRBJ1-1 TRBV7-3 CASSLIGWGTEAFF TGTGCCAGCAGCTTAATAGGGTGGGGCACTGAAGCTTTCTTT
few TRBD2 TRBJ2-1 TRBV11-2 CASSFLLAGGPGDEQFF TGTGCCAGCAGCTTTCTACTAGCGGGAGGGCCCGGGGATGAGCAGTTCTTC
- TRBD2 TRBJ2-6 TRBV20-1 CSAPLAGGAGANVLTF TGCAGTGCTCCTTTAGCGGGAGGGGCTGGGGCCAACGTCCTGACTTTC
- - TRBJ2-7 TRBV20-1 CSARATGTYEQYF TGCAGTGCTAGAGCGACAGGAACCTACGAGCAGTACTTC
many TRBD1 TRBJ1-6 TRBV6-1 CATRAGGSPLHF TGTGCCACCCGCGCAGGGGGTTCACCCCTCCACTTT
- TRBD1 TRBJ1-6 TRBV19 CASSIKDRASYNSPLHF TGTGCCAGTAGTATTAAGGACAGGGCCTCCTATAATTCACCCCTCCACTTT
- - TRBJ1-3 TRBV10-3 CAIKPQGLSGNTIYF TGTGCCATCAAGCCTCAGGGCCTCTCTGGAAACACCATATATTTT
many - TRBJ2-1 TRBV18 CASSAGRGSYNEQFF TGTGCCAGCTCGGCGGGACGAGGCTCCTACAATGAGCAGTTCTTC
many TRBD1 TRBJ1-1 TRBV28 CASARQGRWGTEAFF TGTGCCAGCGCTAGACAGGGCCGCTGGGGGACTGAAGCTTTCTTT
many - TRBJ2-1 TRBV7-8 CASSLRASLGEQFF TGTGCCAGCAGCCTTCGGGCTTCCCTCGGTGAGCAGTTCTTC
many - TRBJ2-1 TRBV7-2 CASSFNYDNEQFF TGTGCCAGCAGCTTTAATTACGACAATGAGCAGTTCTTC
many - TRBJ2-1 TRBV7-2 CASSQAYNEQFF TGTGCCAGCAGCCAAGCTTACAATGAGCAGTTCTTC
few - TRBJ2-3 TRBV15 CATSRDPSTDTQYF TGTGCCACCAGCAGAGACCCGAGCACAGATACGCAGTATTTT